This T cell receptor (beta chain) was captured in a study of blood T cell repertoires in COVID-19 (dated by TCRdb to the early 2020s). Some background on the complete study: Samples covering the acute and convalescent phases of COVID-19 were provided by collaborators in the United States, Italy and Spain. The prospective study material was composed of cDNA or gDNA derived from T cells, B-cell-depleted T cells, or PBMCs. Subjects who had been exposed to COVID-19, were actively infected with it, or had recovered from it provided the deeply sampled blood TCRbeta repertoires that made up the dataset. The repertoires were released in a freely available public database intended as a resource for research on the immune response to SARS-CoV-2. The samples were drawn from the first 160 participants of the ongoing ImmuneRACE study and from 950 to 1,500 subjects provided by 6 global collaborators. Sample metadata almost always included a de-identified subject ID, COVID-19 status, age in years and sex. HLA class I and class II types, where available, came from metadata supplied by the sample provider rather than from assay-based typing.

The germline V gene sets CDR1 to SQVTM and CDR2 to ANQGSEA. V and J lose 4 bases and 2 bases, and a span of 11 bases separates them. The CDR3 contains 14 residues, cysteine and phenylalanine counted. Here the CDR3 DNA is all that survives: 42 bases in frame from base 1. TCRbeta CDR3 regions were amplified from genomic DNA by means of the immunoSEQ Assay, a bias-controlled multiplex PCR. Turning to the authors' computational methods: The number of nucleated cells in each sample was estimated by amplification of reference gene primers within the assay. Sequence reads were collapsed and filtered to measure the absolute abundance of every unique TCRbeta CDR3 rearrangement. For each sample, productive Simpson clonality was calculated by taking the square root of Simpson's diversity index across productive rearrangements. This immuneACCESS table, as held by TCRdb, lists in-frame sequences with V and J called but not all clones. Of the missing ones, under half trace to an unresolved V gene in checked studies; the others have no known cause. V and J calls and clone size are those listed in that table; D and trimming were worked out from the DNA. The sample profile shows 50,000 to 65,000 clones; approximately 77% of them were found once. Of the sample, roughly 5% is held by the ten largest clones.

This clone was counted ten times or more. Which antigen it targets is not known. No base-level quality is on record; no much larger clone is a single base apart. Beyond this particular receptor, the publication reports: The amount of clinical and demographic metadata varied by source and participant and was provided uncurated.

At one collaborating source in Seattle, patients were enrolled during active infection and were followed longitudinally through the course of disease. Each collaborating institution followed its own protocols to collect whole blood in K2EDTA tubes. For TCRbeta analysis, collaborators shipped samples as frozen whole blood, isolated PBMCs, or DNA extracted from either of those sample types. The source is a woman aged 70-85 years with COVID-19, enrolled during active disease. The rearrangement combines TRBV29-1 with TRBJ1-4; TRBD1 is a weak D gene call, 6 bases matching. The sequenced sample was peripheral blood. CDR3 region: CSVGEGGTNEKLFF. The nucleotides are TGCAGCGTTGGAGAGGGGGGGACTAATGAAAAACTGTTTTTT.